This is a list of T cell receptor beta chains from one sample in a study of identical twins. TCRdb called the 5' RACE reads again in MiXCR, with one record for every CDR3 protein. The profile covers around 670,000 distinct CDR3 sequences, with around 6% appearing a single time and roughly 2% taken by the ten largest. The sequenced sample consisted of naive T cells sorted from blood. These receptors all stem from a man younger than 30 in good health. Each CDR3 is given with its conserved first and last residue. A D gene is named only where the DNA matches it firmly. Part of the rows lack a size; the others show once, few, many or a class for expanded clones.

>TRBJ2-5|NA|TRBV20-1|TRBD2
CSASRGSGETQYF
TGCAGTGCTAGCCGCGGGAGCGGGGAGACCCAGTACTTC
>TRBJ2-1|few|TRBV7-9|NA
CASSPRESHNEQFF
TGTGCCAGCAGCCCCAGGGAGTCCCACAATGAGCAGTTCTTC
>TRBJ1-3|many|TRBV28|NA
CASLDSSGNTIYF
TGTGCCAGCCTCGACAGCTCTGGAAACACCATATATTTT
>TRBJ2-5|NA|TRBV20-1|NA
CSARDGQGSFQETQYF
TGCAGTGCTAGAGATGGGCAGGGGTCCTTCCAAGAGACCCAGTACTTC
>TRBJ2-7|few|TRBV12-3/TRBV12-4|TRBD2
CASSFGNRGEAGGPYEQYF
TGTGCCAGCAGTTTCGGGAACAGGGGTGAAGCGGGAGGGCCTTACGAGCAGTACTTC
>TRBJ1-5|many|TRBV10-3|NA
CAISQGNSNQPQHF
TGTGCCATCAGCCAGGGGAATAGCAATCAGCCCCAGCATTTT
>TRBJ2-1|many|TRBV4-3|NA
CASSQEMALDNEQFF
TGCGCCAGCAGCCAAGAAATGGCCCTAGATAATGAGCAGTTCTTC
>TRBJ2-1|many|TRBV20-1|TRBD2
CYSGNSYNEQFF
TGCTATAGCGGGAATTCCTACAATGAGCAGTTCTTC
>TRBJ1-5|many|TRBV20-1|NA
CSARDLRLYNQPQHF
TGCAGTGCTAGAGATCTTCGGCTATACAATCAGCCCCAGCATTTT
>TRBJ2-1|many|TRBV6-5|NA
CASSSPTGISYNEQFF
TGTGCCAGCAGTTCTCCAACAGGGATCTCCTACAATGAGCAGTTCTTC
>TRBJ1-2|few|TRBV28|NA
CASSFKPGADHYGYTF
TGTGCCAGCAGTTTCAAACCCGGGGCAGACCACTATGGCTACACCTTC
>TRBJ1-2|few|TRBV29-1|NA
CSVSTEHYGYTF
TGCAGCGTTTCGACGGAACATTATGGCTACACCTTC
>TRBJ1-5|few|TRBV28|NA
CASSSPWVNQPQHF
TGTGCCAGCAGTTCCCCCTGGGTCAATCAGCCCCAGCATTTT
>TRBJ2-7|few|TRBV10-3|NA
CAISTTVGQNPYEQYF
TGTGCCATCAGTACGACAGTTGGGCAGAACCCGTACGAGCAGTACTTC
>TRBJ2-5|many|TRBV12-3/TRBV12-4|NA
CASSLSAETGETQYF
TGTGCCAGCAGTTTATCCGCGGAGACCGGGGAGACCCAGTACTTC
>TRBJ2-5|few|TRBV7-3|NA
CASSLRTVGETQYF
TGTGCCAGCAGCTTAAGGACAGTCGGGGAGACCCAGTACTTC
>TRBJ2-5|many|TRBV10-3|NA
CAISELVGPKETQYF
TGTGCCATCAGTGAGTTGGTGGGACCGAAAGAGACCCAGTACTTC
>TRBJ2-1|many|TRBV12-3/TRBV12-4|TRBD2
CASRGKAGGGSNEQFF
TGTGCCAGCAGGGGAAAAGCGGGAGGCGGTTCCAATGAGCAGTTCTTC
>TRBJ2-1|many|TRBV5-1|TRBD2
CATARTSGNLHEQFF
TGCGCCACCGCCCGGACTAGCGGGAATCTGCATGAGCAGTTCTTC
>TRBJ1-6|few|TRBV3-1|NA
CASNLIGQRNSPLHF
TGTGCCAGCAACTTAATCGGGCAGAGGAATTCACCCCTCCACTTT
>TRBJ2-1|many|TRBV12-3/TRBV12-4|TRBD2
CASSLWGGRTSGRAYNEQFF
TGTGCCAGCAGTTTATGGGGGGGACGGACTAGCGGGAGGGCTTACAATGAGCAGTTCTTC
>TRBJ2-2|NA|TRBV7-9|TRBD2
CASSPYPGLVNSGELFF
TGTGCCAGCAGCCCCTATCCGGGACTAGTGAATTCCGGGGAGCTGTTTTTT
>TRBJ2-5|many|TRBV5-1|TRBD1
CASSLTGDLAQETQYF
TGCGCCAGCAGCTTAACAGGGGATTTGGCGCAAGAGACCCAGTACTTC
>TRBJ2-6|few|TRBV5-1|TRBD1
CASRIIGTGTGANVLTF
TGCGCCAGTAGAATCATCGGGACAGGGACTGGGGCCAACGTCCTGACTTTC
>TRBJ2-5|many|TRBV12-3/TRBV12-4|NA
CASSLARNMEETQYF
TGTGCCAGCAGTTTAGCGCGAAACATGGAAGAGACCCAGTACTTC
>TRBJ2-3|many|TRBV7-2|NA
CASARGNTDTQYF
TGTGCCAGCGCACGGGGGAACACAGATACGCAGTATTTT
>TRBJ2-3|many|TRBV24-1|NA
CATSGRVSTDTQYF
TGTGCCACCAGTGGACGGGTGTCCACAGATACGCAGTATTTT
>TRBJ2-1|many|TRBV5-1|NA
CASNPPSNDNEQFF
TGCGCCAGCAACCCACCTAGCAATGACAATGAGCAGTTCTTC
>TRBJ2-1|few|TRBV6-5|TRBD2
CASSWGLAGARSEQFF
TGTGCCAGCAGTTGGGGACTAGCGGGAGCCCGCTCGGAGCAGTTCTTC
>TRBJ2-3|many|TRBV5-6|TRBD2
CASSRTSGRDTQYF
TGTGCCAGCAGCCGGACTAGCGGGAGAGATACGCAGTATTTT
>TRBJ2-2|NA|TRBV2|NA
CASSGATKPGELFF
TGTGCCAGCAGTGGAGCAACTAAGCCCGGGGAGCTGTTTTTT
>TRBJ1-6|many|TRBV10-3|NA
CAISDNGSPLHF
TGTGCCATCAGTGATAATGGCTCACCCCTCCACTTT
>TRBJ2-2|few|TRBV6-4|NA
CASSAHRANTGELFF
TGTGCCAGCAGTGCCCACAGGGCGAACACCGGGGAGCTGTTTTTT
>TRBJ1-1|many|TRBV6-1|NA
CASTGPLTRNTEAFF
TGTGCCAGCACGGGGCCCCTGACACGGAACACTGAAGCTTTCTTT
>TRBJ1-2|NA|TRBV12-3/TRBV12-4|TRBD1
CASRLTGTGGARGYTF
TGTGCCAGCAGGTTAACAGGGACAGGGGGCGCGAGGGGCTACACCTTC
>TRBJ2-1|many|TRBV15|TRBD2
CATSRGIAGVDEQFF
TGTGCCACCAGCAGAGGGATAGCGGGAGTCGATGAGCAGTTCTTC
>TRBJ1-5|many|TRBV12-3/TRBV12-4|NA
CASSSWAESNQPQHF
TGTGCCAGCAGTTCCTGGGCAGAAAGCAATCAGCCCCAGCATTTT
>TRBJ2-1|many|TRBV5-1|TRBD2
CASSLITSGTNEQFF
TGCGCCAGCAGCTTGATAACTAGCGGGACCAATGAGCAGTTCTTC
>TRBJ2-1|NA|TRBV12-3/TRBV12-4|TRBD2
CASSARTRGLAVTYNEQFF
TGTGCCAGCAGTGCCCGAACCCGAGGGCTAGCGGTGACCTACAATGAGCAGTTCTTC
>TRBJ2-3|many|TRBV12-3/TRBV12-4|NA
CASSRYSWGTDTQYF
TGTGCCAGCAGTAGATATAGCTGGGGCACAGATACGCAGTATTTT
>TRBJ2-2|NA|TRBV24-1|NA
CATARREYTGELFF
TGTGCCACCGCCCGCAGGGAATACACCGGGGAGCTGTTTTTT